This TCR beta chain comes out of a study of shared clonotypes between healthy human individuals. Study-wide results and caveats: Measured sharing among donors was expected to vary with sequencing depth. The four-donor shared clonotypes exceeded non-shared clonotypes in generation probability, with non-shared ones scoring lower. Relative to memory subsets, naive subsets generally showed larger estimated richness.

Naive CD8 cells lacked CD45RO and underwent positive selection for CCR7, leaving out terminally differentiated effector memory CD45RA+ cells. The test was conducted at deep level. Produced via immunoSEQ multiplex PCR; TCRdb's table is partial and in-frame only. Of about 580,000 clones detected, 98% appear once; the ten largest clones hold 0.3%. The CDR3 is made up of 17 amino acids. Germline CDR1 MGHRA, CDR2 YSYEKL. V gave up 0 bases and J gave up 4 bases; unmatched junction bases: 9. In its sample, this clone was seen once. The antigen is unknown. The chain joins TRBV4-1 to TRBJ2-1, with 7 bases fitting TRBD2. Sequenced: naive CD8+ T cells sorted from blood. The receptor was derived from a man in his thirties or forties in good health. The CDR3 here is CASSQEAGTGNYNEQFF. CDR3 nucleotides: TGCGCCAGCAGCCAAGAAGCGGGAACGGGTAATTACAATGAGCAGTTCTTC.